This entry concerns a single T cell receptor beta chain. Its matching antigen is unknown. Measured with immunoSEQ multiplex PCR; TCRdb has only the in-frame clones, and not every one. Of 2.3 million or so clones listed, more than 80% are singletons. These data are taken from a study of shared clonotypes between healthy human individuals. Study-wide background: Researchers assigned three CD4 naive, three CD4 memory, two CD8 naive and one CD8 memory plate to each donor. Study findings and constraints: Large depth notwithstanding, sorted-subset sequencing proved incomplete by rarefaction.

The V gene's germline CDR1 is LNHDA and CDR2 SQIVND (reference sequence). V shed 3 bases, J shed 4 bases, and the junction held 9 bases outside the gene matches. This CDR3 region has 16 residues. Material: naive CD4+ T cells from PBMCs. Subset specified: CD45RA+ positively selected. This chain uses TRBV19 with TRBJ1-5, with 7 bases fitting TRBD1. The clonotype was recovered from a young man in good health. Some clones in this sample may be carry-over from other donors' samples. CDR3 nucleotide sequence: TGTGCCAGTAGTATTTACCCCGGGACAGATAATCAGCCCCAGCATTTT. The encoded protein is CASSIYPGTDNQPQHF.